The subject of this entry is one TCR beta chain. What it recognizes is unknown. The data were obtained in a study of shared clonotypes between healthy human individuals. The CDR3 totals 15 residues. V was trimmed by 1 base and J by 1 base, leaving 10 bases between them. Germline-derived CDR1 and CDR2 are LGHNA and YSLEER. The protocol was immunoSEQ multiplex PCR, while the TCRdb copy is restricted to in-frame clones and leaves out a portion. The sample consists of about 2.3 million clones, 80% to 95% of them appearing once. Overall study findings and caveats: Some naive CD4 clonotypes, 5% to 5.5%, turned up in common across several donors.

This receptor was taken from a man between 18 and 29 years old in good health. Some clones in this sample may be carry-over from other donors' samples. The chain is built from TRBV4-3 and TRBJ1-2; weak D call: TRBD1 (5 bases). Material: naive CD4+ T cells from PBMCs. The sample's subset: CD45RA+ positively selected. CDR3 protein: CASSQGRDRNYGYTF. CDR3 bases: TGCGCCAGCAGCCAAGGGAGGGACCGTAACTATGGCTACACCTTC.